This T cell receptor (beta chain) came from a study of blood T cells in healthy people across ages. This clonotype was counted at least ten times. With a J-beta primer mix and a sample-barcoded 5' primer, a second PCR ran roughly 6 to 11 cycles. TCRdb reprocessed the 5' RACE reads with MiXCR, giving one entry per CDR3 protein. The sample has 850,000 to 950,000 distinct CDR3 sequences, roughly 26% seen once. The CDR3 extends over 15 amino acids. V lost 5 bases to trimming and J lost 4 bases, with 19 bases between them. Germline CDR1 is DFQATT and CDR2 is SNEGSKA (reference sequence). V usage is TRBV20-1 and J usage is TRBJ2-3; D assignment may be TRBD1 or TRBD2 (6 bases each). The sequence came from a woman older than 75 in good health. The sample consisted of blood. CDR3 protein: CSAEGGTSKADTQYF. The CDR3 bases are TGCAGTGCTGAGGGGGGAACTAGCAAGGCAGATACGCAGTATTTT.